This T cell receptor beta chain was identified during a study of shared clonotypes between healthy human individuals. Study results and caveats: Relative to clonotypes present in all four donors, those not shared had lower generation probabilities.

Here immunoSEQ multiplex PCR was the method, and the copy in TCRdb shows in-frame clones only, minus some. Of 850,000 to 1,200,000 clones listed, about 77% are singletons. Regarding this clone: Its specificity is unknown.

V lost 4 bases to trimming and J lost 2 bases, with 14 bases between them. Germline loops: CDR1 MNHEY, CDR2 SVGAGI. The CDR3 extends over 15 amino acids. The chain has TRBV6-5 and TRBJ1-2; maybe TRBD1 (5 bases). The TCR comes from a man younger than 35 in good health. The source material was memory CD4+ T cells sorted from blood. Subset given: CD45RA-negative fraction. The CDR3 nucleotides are TGTGCCAGCAGTTCCTCCGTGACAGTAAACTATGGCTACACCTTC. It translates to CASSSSVTVNYGYTF.